Listed here are 2 T cell receptor beta chains from one sample, sequenced in a study of identical twins. MiXCR, applied by TCRdb to the 5' RACE reads, yields one record per CDR3 protein. The top ten hold 0.44% of the sample, which has 510,000 or so distinct CDR3 sequences, over 12% seen once. These data were likewise used in another study, on yellow fever vaccine responses in identical twins.

Sequenced material: CD4+ T cells sorted from blood. The receptors here all came from a woman aged 18-29 years in good health.

The table lists this clonotype with many counts. J is TRBJ2-7 and V is TRBV12-3 or TRBV12-4; 14 bases map to TRBD2. The CDR3 has 14 amino acids. The V segment lost 6 bases and the J segment 4 bases; nucleotides outside the gene matches: 2. CDR3 nucleotide sequence: TGTGCCAGCAGCTGGACTAGCGGGAGGTACGAGCAGTACTTC. This codes for CASSWTSGRYEQYF.

This chain joins TRBV5-8 and TRBJ1-1; TRBD1 agrees at 10 bases. The CDR3 is 16 amino acids. V lost 6 bases and J lost 3; bases outside the gene matches: 11. Looked up from germline, CDR1 is SGHTS and CDR2 is YDEGEE. This CDR3 is CASKTGGGMMYTEAFF. CDR3 coding DNA: TGTGCCAGCAAGACAGGGGGCGGAATGATGTACACTGAAGCTTTCTTT.